The sequence of this T cell receptor (beta chain) was determined in a study of identical twins. The CDR3 sequence is 18 residues long. The V gene's germline CDR1 is SGHKS and CDR2 YYEKEE (reference sequence). Study-level results: Twins showed weaker excess sharing in their beta out-of-frame sequences. The study drew conclusions from cross-sectional statistical analysis, not from following the same donors.

cDNA molecules carried unique molecular identifiers, and template switching added a universal primer site. TCRdb independently ran MiXCR on the 5' RACE reads; one entry per CDR3 protein. The sample lists approximately 220,000 distinct CDR3 sequences; less than 10% were seen once. The sample holds one count of this clonotype. The antigen remains undetermined. A junction boundary mismatches the germline segment, possibly from a read error. The V call is TRBV5-5, the J call TRBJ2-5; TRBD2 matches 9 bases. The sample was memory (CD45RO+) T cells sorted from blood. The sequence was obtained from a woman younger than 30 in good health. DNA of the CDR3: TGTGCCATCAGCTTCGGGCTCGAGCGGGGGGCCGGACAAGAGACCCAGTACTTC. Encoded protein: CAISFGLERGAGQETQYF.